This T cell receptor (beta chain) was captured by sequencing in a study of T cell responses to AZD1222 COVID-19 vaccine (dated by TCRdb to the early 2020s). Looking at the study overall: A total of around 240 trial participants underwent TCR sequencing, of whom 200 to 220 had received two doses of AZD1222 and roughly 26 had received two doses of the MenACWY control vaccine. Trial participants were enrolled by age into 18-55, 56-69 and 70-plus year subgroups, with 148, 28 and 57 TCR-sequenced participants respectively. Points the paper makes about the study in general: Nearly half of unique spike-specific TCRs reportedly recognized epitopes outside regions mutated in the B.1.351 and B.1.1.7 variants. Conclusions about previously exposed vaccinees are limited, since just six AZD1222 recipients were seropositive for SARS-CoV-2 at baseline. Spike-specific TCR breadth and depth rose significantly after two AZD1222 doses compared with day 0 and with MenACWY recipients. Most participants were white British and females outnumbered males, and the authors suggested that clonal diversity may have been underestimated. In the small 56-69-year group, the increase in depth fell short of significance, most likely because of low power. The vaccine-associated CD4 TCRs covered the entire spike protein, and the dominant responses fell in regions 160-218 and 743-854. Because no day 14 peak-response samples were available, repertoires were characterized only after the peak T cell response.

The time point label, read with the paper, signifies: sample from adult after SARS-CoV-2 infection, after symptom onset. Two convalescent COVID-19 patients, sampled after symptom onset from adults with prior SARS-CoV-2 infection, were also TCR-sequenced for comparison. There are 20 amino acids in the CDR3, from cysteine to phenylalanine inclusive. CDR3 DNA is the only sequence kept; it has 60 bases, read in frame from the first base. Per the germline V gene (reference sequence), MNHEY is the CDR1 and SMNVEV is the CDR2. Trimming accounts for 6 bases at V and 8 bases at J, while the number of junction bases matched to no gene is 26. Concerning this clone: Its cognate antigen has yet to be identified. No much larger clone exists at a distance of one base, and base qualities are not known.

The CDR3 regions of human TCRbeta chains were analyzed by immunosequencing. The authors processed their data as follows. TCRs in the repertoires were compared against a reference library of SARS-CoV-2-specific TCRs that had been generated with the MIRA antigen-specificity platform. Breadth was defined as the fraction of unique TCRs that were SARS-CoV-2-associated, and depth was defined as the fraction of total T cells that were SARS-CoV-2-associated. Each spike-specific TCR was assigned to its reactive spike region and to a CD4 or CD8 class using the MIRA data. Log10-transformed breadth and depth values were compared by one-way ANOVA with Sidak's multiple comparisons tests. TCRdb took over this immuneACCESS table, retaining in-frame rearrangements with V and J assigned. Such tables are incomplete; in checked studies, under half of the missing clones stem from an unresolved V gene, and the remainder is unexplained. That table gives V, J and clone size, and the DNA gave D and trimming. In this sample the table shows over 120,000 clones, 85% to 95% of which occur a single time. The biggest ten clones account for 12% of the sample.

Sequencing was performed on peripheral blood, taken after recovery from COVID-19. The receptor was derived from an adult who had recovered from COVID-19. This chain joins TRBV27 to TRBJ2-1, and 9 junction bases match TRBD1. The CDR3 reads CASSLRGQGFLVPGADEQFF. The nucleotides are TGTGCCAGCAGCCTAAGGGGACAGGGCTTCCTAGTACCGGGAGCGGATGAGCAGTTCTTC.